This T cell receptor (beta chain) was sequenced for a study of cytomegalovirus exposure and HLA in healthy donors. As concerns this clone: Its specificity is not known.

CDR1 is MNHNS and CDR2 is SASEGT in the germline V gene. The CDR3 has 13 amino acids. Trimming pared 0 bases from V and 9 bases from J, leaving 10 bases between. Study-wide results and limits: The authors enumerated under 200 TCR beta chains as linked to cytomegalovirus. There were several of the most significant clusters that appeared linked to common viral pathogens in a later analysis.

Vbeta (60) and Jbeta (13) primers were used in the PCR. The data were produced by immunoSEQ multiplex PCR, yet TCRdb's version contains in-frame clones alone and is incomplete. The repertoire consists of 37,000 or so clones, with around 69% occurring once and the leading ten covering approximately 6.3%. The sequence was collected from a man aged 30 to 39 in good health and CMV-seronegative. The chain employs TRBV6-1 and TRBJ2-3; D ambiguous. Material for sequencing was PBMCs. The CDR3 protein is CASSEALLATQYF. Written as DNA, the CDR3 is TGTGCCAGCAGTGAAGCGCTTCTGGCAACGCAGTATTTT.